This TCR beta chain was obtained from a study of blood T cell repertoires in COVID-19. Study-wide background: Material from acute and convalescent COVID-19 was sourced from the United States, Italy and Spain.

Source study methods: Using reference gene primer amplification, nucleated cell counts were estimated. Generated by immunoSEQ multiplex PCR, the TCRdb table keeps only in-frame clones and is missing some. V and J calls and clone size come straight from that table; D and trimming were deduced from the DNA. Here the sample spans 400,000 or so clones, nearly 90% being singletons. Participants spanned ages roughly 18 to 90 years and resided in about two dozen US areas. CDR1 and CDR2 from the germline V gene are SNHLY and FYNNEI. J lost 5 bases, V lost 7 bases, and 14 bases had no gene match. This CDR3 has 17 residues.

The rearrangement links TRBV2 to TRBJ2-5, with 12 bases aligning to TRBD2. The receptor's source is a middle-aged woman with acute COVID-19. The sample comprised PBMCs or T cells enriched from blood (not recorded which). DNA of the CDR3: TGTGCCAGCACCCAAAGGTCTAGCGGGGGGGCCGGGGAGACCCAGTACTTC. Translating gives CASTQRSSGGAGETQYF.